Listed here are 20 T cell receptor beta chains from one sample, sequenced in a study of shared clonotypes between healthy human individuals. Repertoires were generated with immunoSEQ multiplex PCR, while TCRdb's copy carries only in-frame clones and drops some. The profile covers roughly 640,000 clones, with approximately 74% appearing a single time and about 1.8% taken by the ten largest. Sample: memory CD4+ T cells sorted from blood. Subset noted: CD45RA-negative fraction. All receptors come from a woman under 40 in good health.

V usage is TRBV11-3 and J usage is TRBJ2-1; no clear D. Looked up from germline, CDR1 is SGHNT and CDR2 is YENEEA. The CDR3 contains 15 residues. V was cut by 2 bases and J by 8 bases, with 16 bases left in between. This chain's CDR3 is CASSLSGLSLHEQFF. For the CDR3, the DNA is TGTGCCAGCAGCTTAAGTGGGCTCAGCCTCCATGAGCAGTTCTTC.

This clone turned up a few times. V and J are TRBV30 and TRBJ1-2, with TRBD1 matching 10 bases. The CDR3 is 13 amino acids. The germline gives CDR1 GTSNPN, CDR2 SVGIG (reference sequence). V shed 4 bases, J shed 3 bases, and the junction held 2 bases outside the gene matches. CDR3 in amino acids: CAWNDRGHYGYTF. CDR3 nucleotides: TGTGCCTGGAACGACAGGGGGCACTATGGCTACACCTTC. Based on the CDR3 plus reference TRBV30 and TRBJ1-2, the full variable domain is SQTIHQWPATLVQPVGSPLSLECTVEGTSNPNLYWYRQAAGRGLQLLFYSVGIGQISSEVPQNLSASRPQDRQFILSSKKLLLSDSGFYLCAWNDRGHYGYTFGSGTRLTVV.

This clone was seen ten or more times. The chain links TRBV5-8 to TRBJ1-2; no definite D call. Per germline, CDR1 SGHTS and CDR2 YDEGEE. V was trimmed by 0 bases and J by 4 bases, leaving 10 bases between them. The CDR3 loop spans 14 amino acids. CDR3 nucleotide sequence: TGTGCCAGCAGCTTGGAGGTCGGTCCCTATGGCTACACCTTC. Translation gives CASSLEVGPYGYTF.

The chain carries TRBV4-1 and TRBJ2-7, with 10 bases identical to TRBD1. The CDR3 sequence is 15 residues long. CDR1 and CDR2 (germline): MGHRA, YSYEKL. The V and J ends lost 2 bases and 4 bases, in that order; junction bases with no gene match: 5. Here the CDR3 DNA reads TGCGCCAGCAGCCAACCCGGGACAGGGGTGTACGAGCAGTACTTC. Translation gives CASSQPGTGVYEQYF.

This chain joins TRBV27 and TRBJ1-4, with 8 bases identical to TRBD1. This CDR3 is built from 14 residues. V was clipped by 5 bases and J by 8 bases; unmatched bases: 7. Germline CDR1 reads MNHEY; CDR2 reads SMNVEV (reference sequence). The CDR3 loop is CASSGQGAGEKLFF. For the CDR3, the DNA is TGTGCCAGCAGTGGACAGGGAGCGGGCGAAAAACTGTTTTTT.

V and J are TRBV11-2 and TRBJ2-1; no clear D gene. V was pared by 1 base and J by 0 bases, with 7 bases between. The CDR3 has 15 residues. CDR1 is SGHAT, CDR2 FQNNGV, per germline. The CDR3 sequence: CASSLVRSSYNEQFF. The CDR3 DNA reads TGTGCCAGCAGCTTAGTTCGGAGCTCCTACAATGAGCAGTTCTTC.

CDR3 in DNA: TGTGCCAGTAGTATACAGGGGTTTTGGACTGAAGCTTTCTTT. Translating it yields CASSIQGFWTEAFF. The J gene is TRBJ1-1, the V gene TRBV19, with D possibly TRBD1 on 6 matching bases. The CDR3 has 14 residues. The ends were cut back, 2 bases at V and 5 bases at J, with 12 bases in the middle. Germline loops: CDR1 LNHDA, CDR2 SQIVND (reference sequence).

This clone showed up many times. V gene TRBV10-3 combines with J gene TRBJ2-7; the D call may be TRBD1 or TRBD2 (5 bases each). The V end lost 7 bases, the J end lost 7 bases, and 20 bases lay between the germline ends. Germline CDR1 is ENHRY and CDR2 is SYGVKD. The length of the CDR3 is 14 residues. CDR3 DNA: TGTGCCATCACAAAAGGGGAGCAGGTGAGGGAGCAGTACTTC. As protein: CAITKGEQVREQYF.

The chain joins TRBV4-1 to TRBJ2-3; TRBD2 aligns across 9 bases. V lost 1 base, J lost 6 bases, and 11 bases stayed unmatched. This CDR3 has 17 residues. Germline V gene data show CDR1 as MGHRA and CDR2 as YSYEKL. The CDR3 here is CASSQVGTSSPSDTQYF. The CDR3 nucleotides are TGCGCCAGCAGCCAAGTTGGGACTAGCAGTCCCTCGGATACGCAGTATTTT.

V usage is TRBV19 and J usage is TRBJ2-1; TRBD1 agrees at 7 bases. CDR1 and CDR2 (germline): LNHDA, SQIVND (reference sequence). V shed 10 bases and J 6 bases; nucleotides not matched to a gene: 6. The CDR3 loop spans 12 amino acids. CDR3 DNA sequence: TGTGCCACTACGACAGGGCCCAATGAGCAGTTCTTC. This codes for CATTTGPNEQFF. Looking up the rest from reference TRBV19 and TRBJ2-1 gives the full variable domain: DGGITQSPKYLFRKEGQNVTLSCEQNLNHDAMYWYRQDPGQGLRLIYYSQIVNDFQKGDIAEGYSVSREKKESFPLTVTSAQKNPTAFYLCATTTGPNEQFFGPGTRLTVL.

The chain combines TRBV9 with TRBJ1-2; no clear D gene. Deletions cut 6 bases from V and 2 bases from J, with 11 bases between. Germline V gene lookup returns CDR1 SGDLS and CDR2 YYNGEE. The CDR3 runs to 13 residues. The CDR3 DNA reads TGTGCCAGCAATCTTGGCGGGAACTATGGCTACACCTTC. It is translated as CASNLGGNYGYTF.

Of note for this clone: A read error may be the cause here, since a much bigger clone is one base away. The CDR3 DNA follows: TGCGCCAGCAGCTTAGGCAGGCCGATCGTCTCTGGGGCCAACGCCCTGACTTTC. This codes for CASSLGRPIVSGANALTF. The genes are TRBV10-2 and TRBJ2-6, with TRBD1 as a possible D gene (5 bases). Germline V gives CDR1 WSHSY, CDR2 SAAADI. This CDR3 contains 18 residues.

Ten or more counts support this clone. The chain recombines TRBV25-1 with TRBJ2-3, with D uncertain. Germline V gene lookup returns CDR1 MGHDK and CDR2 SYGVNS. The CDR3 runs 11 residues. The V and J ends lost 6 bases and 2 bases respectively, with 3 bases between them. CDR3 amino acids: CASRNTDTQYF. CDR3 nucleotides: TGTGCCAGCAGAAACACAGATACGCAGTATTTT.

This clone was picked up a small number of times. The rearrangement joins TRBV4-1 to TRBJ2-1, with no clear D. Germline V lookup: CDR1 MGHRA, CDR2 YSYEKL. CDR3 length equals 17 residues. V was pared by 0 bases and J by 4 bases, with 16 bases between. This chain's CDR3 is CASSQEGGIDAYNEQFF. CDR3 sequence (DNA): TGCGCCAGCAGCCAAGAAGGTGGGATAGACGCTTACAATGAGCAGTTCTTC.

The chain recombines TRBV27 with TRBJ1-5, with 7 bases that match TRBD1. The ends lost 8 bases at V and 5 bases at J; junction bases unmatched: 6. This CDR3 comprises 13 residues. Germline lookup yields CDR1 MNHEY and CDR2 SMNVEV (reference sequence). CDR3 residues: CASATGAYQPQHF. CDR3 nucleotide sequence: TGTGCCAGCGCCACAGGGGCCTATCAGCCCCAGCATTTT.

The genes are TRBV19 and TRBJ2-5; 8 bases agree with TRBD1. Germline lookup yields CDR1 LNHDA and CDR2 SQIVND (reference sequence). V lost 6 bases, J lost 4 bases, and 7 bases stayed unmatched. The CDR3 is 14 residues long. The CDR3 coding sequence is TGTGCCAGTAGGGCAGGGGGCGGACGAGAGACCCAGTACTTC. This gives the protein CASRAGGGRETQYF.

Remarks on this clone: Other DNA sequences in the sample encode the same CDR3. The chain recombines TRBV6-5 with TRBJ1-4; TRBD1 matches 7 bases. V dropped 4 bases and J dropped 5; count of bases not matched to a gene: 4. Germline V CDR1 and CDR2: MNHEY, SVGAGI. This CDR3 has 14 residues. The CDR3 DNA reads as TGTGCCAGCAGTTCGGGCAGGGGGAATGAAAAACTGTTTTTT. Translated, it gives CASSSGRGNEKLFF.

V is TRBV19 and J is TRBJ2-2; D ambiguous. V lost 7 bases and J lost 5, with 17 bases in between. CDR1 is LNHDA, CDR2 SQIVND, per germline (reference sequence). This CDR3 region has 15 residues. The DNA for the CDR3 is TGTGCCAGTACTCCTAAAACAACCCCAACCGGGGAGCTGTTTTTT. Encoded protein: CASTPKTTPTGELFF.

CDR3 nucleotide sequence: TGTGCCAGCAGCTTAGGACAGGAGACAGATACGCAGTATTTT. Translating gives CASSLGQETDTQYF. The chain joins TRBV7-2 to TRBJ2-3; D is perhaps TRBD1 (6 bases). The CDR3 extends over 14 amino acids. The ends were cut back, 1 base at V and 3 bases at J, with 8 bases in the middle. Germline-derived CDR1 and CDR2 are SGHTA and FQGNSA. The whole variable domain, remainder taken from reference TRBV7-2 and TRBJ2-3, is GAGVSQSPSNKVTEKGKDVELRCDPISGHTALYWYRQSLGQGLEFLIYFQGNSAPDKSGLPSDRFSAERTGGSVSTLTIQRTQQEDSAVYLCASSLGQETDTQYFGPGTRLTVL.

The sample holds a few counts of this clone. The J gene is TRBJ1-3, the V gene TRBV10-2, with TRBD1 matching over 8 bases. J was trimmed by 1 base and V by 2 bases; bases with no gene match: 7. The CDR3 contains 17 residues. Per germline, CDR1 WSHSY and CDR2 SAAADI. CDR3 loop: CASSEPGQGISGNTIYF. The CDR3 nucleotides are TGCGCCAGCAGTGAGCCCGGACAGGGAATTTCTGGAAACACCATATATTTT.